This is a list of T cell receptor beta chains from one sample in a study of blood T cells in healthy people across ages. Each CDR3 protein gets one entry after TCRdb re-called the 5' RACE reads with MiXCR. The sample has about 2 million distinct CDR3 sequences; roughly 52% are singletons. What was sequenced was blood. Source of these receptors: a woman aged 40 to 55 in good health. Each CDR3 is given without its conserved first and last residue. Each record gives: V gene, CDR3 protein.

TRBV29-1	SVQQGGYT
TRBV4-1	ASSQEGSANSPLH
TRBV7-2	ASSLQGATQETQY
TRBV27	ASSPSVMNTEAF
TRBV5-1	ASSLALIGAVEQETQY
TRBV12-3/TRBV12-4	ASSRIGARHEKLF
TRBV7-2	ASSLTMGGDTQY
TRBV5-1	ASSLAARVDEQY
TRBV20-1	SAREVGPDRNLCGYT
TRBV5-6	ASSLTLVEKTQY
TRBV9	ASSVVSRNTEAF
TRBV6-2/TRBV6-3	ASRAGTSLVNEQF
TRBV29-1	SARGSRQGLGYEQY
TRBV6-5	ASRQSGGTTDTQY
TRBV20-1	SARVGAGAQY
TRBV14	ASSPNRGSFYGYT
TRBV4-1	ASSQDGGGNTEAF
TRBV12-3/TRBV12-4	ASSLRSGHSPDTQY
TRBV5-1	ASSLTIQGANYGYT
TRBV3-1	ASSQTTGRTEAF
TRBV7-9	ASSFETGGNEQF
TRBV7-2	ASSLRGGVKTQY
TRBV5-5	ASSLVGALETQY
TRBV20-1	SARDTTGAGYT
TRBV12-3/TRBV12-4	ASSLWQGVANSPLH